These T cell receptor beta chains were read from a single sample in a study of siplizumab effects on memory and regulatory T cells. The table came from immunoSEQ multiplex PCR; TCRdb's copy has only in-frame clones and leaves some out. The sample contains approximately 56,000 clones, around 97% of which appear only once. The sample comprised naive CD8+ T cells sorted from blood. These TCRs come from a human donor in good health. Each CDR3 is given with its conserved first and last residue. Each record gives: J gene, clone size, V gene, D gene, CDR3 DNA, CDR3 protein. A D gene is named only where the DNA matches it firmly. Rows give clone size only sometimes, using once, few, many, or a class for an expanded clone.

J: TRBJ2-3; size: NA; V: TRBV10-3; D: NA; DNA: TGTGCCATCAGTGAGGCTATGGGAGCCACAGATACGCAGTATTTT; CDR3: CAISEAMGATDTQYF
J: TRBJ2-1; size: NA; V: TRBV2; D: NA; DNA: TGTGCCAGCACTATATACAAGAACAATGAGCAGTTCTTC; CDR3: CASTIYKNNEQFF
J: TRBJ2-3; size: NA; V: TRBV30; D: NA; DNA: TGTGCCTGGAGTATCGGGGGGCTCAGCACAGATACGCAGTATTTT; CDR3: CAWSIGGLSTDTQYF
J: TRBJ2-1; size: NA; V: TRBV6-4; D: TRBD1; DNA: TGTGCCAGCAGTGAGGGGACAGCCCCCAATGAGCAGTTCTTC; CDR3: CASSEGTAPNEQFF
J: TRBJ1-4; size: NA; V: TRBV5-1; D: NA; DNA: TGCGCCAGCAGCTACCTGGGAGGGGATGAAAAACTGTTTTTT; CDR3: CASSYLGGDEKLFF
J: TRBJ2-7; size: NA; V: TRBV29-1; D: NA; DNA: TGCAGCGTTGATCCGGGGCCACCCTACGAGCAGTACTTC; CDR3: CSVDPGPPYEQYF
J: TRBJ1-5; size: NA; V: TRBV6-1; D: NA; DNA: TGTGCCAGCAGTGAAGAGGTAGGTCTGCCCCAGCATTTT; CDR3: CASSEEVGLPQHF
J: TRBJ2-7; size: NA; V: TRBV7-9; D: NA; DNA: TGTGCCAGCAGCAATAAGGCGGGGACAGCAATCTCTTACGAGCAGTACTTC; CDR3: CASSNKAGTAISYEQYF
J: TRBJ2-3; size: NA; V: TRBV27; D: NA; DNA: TGTGCCAGCAGTTTCACAGGGCGGTATACGCAGTATTTT; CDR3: CASSFTGRYTQYF
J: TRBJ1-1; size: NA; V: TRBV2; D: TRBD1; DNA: TGTGCCAGCAGCAGGGGGCTGAGTACTGAAGCTTTCTTT; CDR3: CASSRGLSTEAFF
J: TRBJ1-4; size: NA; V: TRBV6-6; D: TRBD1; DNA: TGTGCCAGCAGTGCACAGGGGTCCGATTACAATGAAAAACTGTTTTTT; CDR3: CASSAQGSDYNEKLFF
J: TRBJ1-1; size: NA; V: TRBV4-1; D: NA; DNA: TGCGCCAGCAGCCAAGTAGGGAGGGAACCCAACACTGAAGCTTTCTTT; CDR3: CASSQVGREPNTEAFF
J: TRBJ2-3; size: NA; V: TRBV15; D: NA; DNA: TGTGCCACCAGCAGAGATCAGACGGCCCCAGCAAATACGCAGTATTTT; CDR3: CATSRDQTAPANTQYF
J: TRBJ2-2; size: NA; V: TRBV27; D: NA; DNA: TGTGCCAGCGGCCTTAACACCGGGGAGCTGTTTTTT; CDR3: CASGLNTGELFF
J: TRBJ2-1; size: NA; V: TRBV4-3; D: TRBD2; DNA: TGCGCCAGCAGCCAGGCGCTAGGGCTAGCGGACAATGAGCAGTTCTTC; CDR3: CASSQALGLADNEQFF
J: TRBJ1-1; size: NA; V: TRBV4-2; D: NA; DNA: TGTGCCAGCAGCCAACTTAAGACGGGGATGAACACTGAAGCTTTCTTT; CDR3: CASSQLKTGMNTEAFF
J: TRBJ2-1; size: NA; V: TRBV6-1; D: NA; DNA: TGTGCCAGCAGTGAAGTTGGGGCTAGCATTTACAATGAGCAGTTCTTC; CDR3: CASSEVGASIYNEQFF
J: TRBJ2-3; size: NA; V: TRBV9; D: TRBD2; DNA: TGTGCCAGCAGCGCTAGCGGAGCCACAGATACGCAGTATTTT; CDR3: CASSASGATDTQYF
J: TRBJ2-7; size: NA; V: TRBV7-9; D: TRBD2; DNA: TGTGCCAGCAGCGAGGACGGGACTAGCTCCTACGAGCAGTACTTC; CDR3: CASSEDGTSSYEQYF
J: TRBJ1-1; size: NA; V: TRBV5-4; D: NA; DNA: TGTGCCAGCAGCTTGGGGACTGGGACTGAAGCTTTCTTT; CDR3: CASSLGTGTEAFF
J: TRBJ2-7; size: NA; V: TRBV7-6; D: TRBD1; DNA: TGTGCCAGCAGCTGGGACAGGGACGAGCAGTACTTC; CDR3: CASSWDRDEQYF
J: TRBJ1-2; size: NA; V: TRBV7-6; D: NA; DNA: TGTGCCAGCAGCTTTTATATAGGGAGTTATGGCTACACCTTC; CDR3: CASSFYIGSYGYTF
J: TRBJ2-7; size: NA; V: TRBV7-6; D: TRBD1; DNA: TGTGCCAGCAGCGCCGGGACAGGGTCTCCCTACGAGCAGTACTTC; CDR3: CASSAGTGSPYEQYF
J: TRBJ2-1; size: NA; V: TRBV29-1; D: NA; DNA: TGCAGCGTTGAAGGGGACGCTATCGAGGATGAGCAGTTCTTC; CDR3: CSVEGDAIEDEQFF
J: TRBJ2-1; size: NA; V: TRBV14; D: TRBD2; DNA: TGTGCCAGCAGCCAAGGAGCGGGAGCTTATTTTGAGCAGTTCTTC; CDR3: CASSQGAGAYFEQFF
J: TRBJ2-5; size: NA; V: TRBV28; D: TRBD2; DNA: TGTGCCAGCAGTTTAGCCGAGACTAGCGGGTATGAGACCCAGTACTTC; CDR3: CASSLAETSGYETQYF
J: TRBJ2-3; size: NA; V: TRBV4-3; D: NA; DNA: TGCGCCAGCAGCCAAGAGGGGTTGGGCACAGATACGCAGTATTTT; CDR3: CASSQEGLGTDTQYF
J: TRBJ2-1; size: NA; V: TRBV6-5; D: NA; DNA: TGTGCCAGCAGTGAGGGGCGCGAGCAGTTCTTC; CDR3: CASSEGREQFF
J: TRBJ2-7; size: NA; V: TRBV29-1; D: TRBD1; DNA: TGCAGCGTTGAAGTAGGGACAGGAGAGTACGAGCAGTACTTC; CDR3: CSVEVGTGEYEQYF
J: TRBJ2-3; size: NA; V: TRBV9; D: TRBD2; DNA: TGTGCCAGCAGCGTAGAGCGGGAGGGCTGGGGTACGCAGTATTTT; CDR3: CASSVEREGWGTQYF
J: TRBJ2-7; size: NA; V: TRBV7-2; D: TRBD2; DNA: TGTGCCAGCAGCTCCCCAATAGCGGGAGTTATCAACGAGCAGTACTTC; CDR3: CASSSPIAGVINEQYF
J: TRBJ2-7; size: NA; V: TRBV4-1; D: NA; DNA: TGCGCCAGCAGCCAAGCTTATGGCTACGAGCAGTACTTC; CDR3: CASSQAYGYEQYF
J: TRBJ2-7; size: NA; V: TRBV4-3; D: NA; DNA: TGCGCCAGCAGCCTGAGCACAGGAACACCGTCGTACTTC; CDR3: CASSLSTGTPSYF
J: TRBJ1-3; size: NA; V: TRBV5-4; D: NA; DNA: TGTGCCAGCAGCCACAGGAGCCCTGGAAACACCATATATTTT; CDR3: CASSHRSPGNTIYF
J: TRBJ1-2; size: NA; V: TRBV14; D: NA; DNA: TGTGCCAGCAGCCAAGGGCTTGGGACGGGGATCTATGGCTACACCTTC; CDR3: CASSQGLGTGIYGYTF
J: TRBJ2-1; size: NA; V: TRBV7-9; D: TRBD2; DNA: TGTGCCAGCAGGTCGGGGCTAGCGGATTACAATGAGCAGTTCTTC; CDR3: CASRSGLADYNEQFF
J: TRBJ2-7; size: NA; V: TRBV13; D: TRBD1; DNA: TGTGCCAGCAGCCGGGCCGGGACAGGGATTGACGAGCAGTACTTC; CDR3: CASSRAGTGIDEQYF
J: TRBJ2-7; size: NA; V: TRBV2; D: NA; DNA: TGTGCCAGCAGTGTAAGGGGAGGCTACGAGCAGTACTTC; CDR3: CASSVRGGYEQYF
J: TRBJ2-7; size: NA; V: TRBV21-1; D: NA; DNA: TGTGCCAGCAGCAAAGGGGTAGACACCCCCGGGAACGAGCAGTACTTC; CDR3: CASSKGVDTPGNEQYF
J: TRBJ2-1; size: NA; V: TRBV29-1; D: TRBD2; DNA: TGCAGCGTTCCGAGAGCGGGAGGATACAATGAGCAGTTCTTC; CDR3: CSVPRAGGYNEQFF
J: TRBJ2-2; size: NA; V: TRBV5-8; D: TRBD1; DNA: TGTGCCAGCAGCCAGACAGGGGGGGAGATACCGAACACCGGGGAGCTGTTTTTT; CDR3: CASSQTGGEIPNTGELFF
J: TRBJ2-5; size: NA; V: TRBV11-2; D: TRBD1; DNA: TGTGCCAGCAGCCTATGGACAGGGAGTGAGACCCAGTACTTC; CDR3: CASSLWTGSETQYF
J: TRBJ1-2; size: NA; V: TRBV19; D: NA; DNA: TGTGCCAGTAGTATAAGAGGGGATGGCTACACCTTC; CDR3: CASSIRGDGYTF
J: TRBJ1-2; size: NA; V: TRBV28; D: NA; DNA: TGTGCCAGCAGTTTTTACGGTAACTATGGCTACACCTTC; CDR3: CASSFYGNYGYTF
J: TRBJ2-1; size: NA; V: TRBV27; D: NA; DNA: TGTGCCAGCAGTTCGATGAGTCCCTACAATGAGCAGTTCTTC; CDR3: CASSSMSPYNEQFF
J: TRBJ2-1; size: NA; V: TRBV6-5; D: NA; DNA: TGTGCCAGCACCACGGGGGTCAATGAGCAGTTCTTC; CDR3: CASTTGVNEQFF
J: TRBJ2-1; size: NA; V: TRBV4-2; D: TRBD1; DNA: TGTGCCAGCAGCCAGGAACCATCGGGACAGGGTCCCGGAGGTCCCTACAATGAGCAGTTCTTC; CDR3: CASSQEPSGQGPGGPYNEQFF
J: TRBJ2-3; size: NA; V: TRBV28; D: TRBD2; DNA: TGTGCCAGCAGTTCGGGACTAGCGGGAAGGGATACGCAGTATTTT; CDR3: CASSSGLAGRDTQYF
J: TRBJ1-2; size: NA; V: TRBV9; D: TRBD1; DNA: TGTGCCAGCAGCGGGGACAGGGGCTATGGCTACACCTTC; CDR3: CASSGDRGYGYTF
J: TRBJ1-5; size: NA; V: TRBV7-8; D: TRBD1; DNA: TGTGCCAGCAGCTTAGCGTATGGGGGACAGGCCAATCAGCCCCAGCATTTT; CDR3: CASSLAYGGQANQPQHF
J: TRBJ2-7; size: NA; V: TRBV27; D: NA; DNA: TGTGCCAGCAATGAGGGGGGGGCATCCTACGAGCAGTACTTC; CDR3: CASNEGGASYEQYF
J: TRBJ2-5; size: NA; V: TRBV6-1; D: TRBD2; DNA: TGTGCCAGCAGTGAACTGGGGGAGGGCCAAGAGACCCAGTACTTC; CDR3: CASSELGEGQETQYF
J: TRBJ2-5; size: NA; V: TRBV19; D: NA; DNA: TGTGCCAGTCGGAGCAGCAGGTTGGAGACCCAGTACTTC; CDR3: CASRSSRLETQYF
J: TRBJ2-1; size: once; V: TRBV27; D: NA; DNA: TGTGCCAGCAGTTTAACAACGGGACTCGATGAGCAGTTCTTC; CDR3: CASSLTTGLDEQFF
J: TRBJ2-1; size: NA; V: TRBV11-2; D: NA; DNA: TGTGCCAGCAGCCTAGTGGATAGCGTAGGGCAGTTCTTC; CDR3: CASSLVDSVGQFF
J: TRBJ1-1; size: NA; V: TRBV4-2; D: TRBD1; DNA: TGTGCCAGCAGCCAATTCTACAGGGGCACTGAAGCTTTCTTT; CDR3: CASSQFYRGTEAFF
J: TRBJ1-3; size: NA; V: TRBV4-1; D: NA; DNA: TGCGCCAGCAGCACCGAGGCAGGGAAAATTGACACCATATATTTT; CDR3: CASSTEAGKIDTIYF
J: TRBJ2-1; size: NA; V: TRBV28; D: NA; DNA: TGTGCCAGCACAGTCGGGAGTCTGGGTGAGCAGTTCTTC; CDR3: CASTVGSLGEQFF
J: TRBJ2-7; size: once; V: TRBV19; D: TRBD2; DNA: TGTGCCAGTAGCTCGGGACTAGCGGCCTACGAGCAGTACTTC; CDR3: CASSSGLAAYEQYF